What follows are 20 T cell receptor beta chains derived from one specimen sequenced in a study of cytomegalovirus exposure and HLA in healthy donors. The PCR ran on 60 Vbeta and 13 Jbeta primers. Some clones are missing from TCRdb's copy, which holds only in-frame ones; the method was immunoSEQ multiplex PCR. The sample lists more than 80,000 clones; more than 60% were seen once. Sample: PBMCs. The receptor set was obtained from a man between 60 and 75 years old in good health and CMV-seronegative.

This chain uses TRBV6-1 with TRBJ2-7; 14 positions agree with TRBD2. The CDR3 consists of 15 residues. The germline V gene has CDR1 MNHNS and CDR2 SASEGT. The V segment lost 6 bases and the J segment 0 bases; nucleotides outside the gene matches: 1. In DNA, the CDR3 is TGTGCCAGCAGGGGGACTAGCGGGGGCTCCTACGAGCAGTACTTC. This codes for CASRGTSGGSYEQYF.

This chain uses TRBV29-1 with TRBJ2-3; no clear D. The CDR3 totals 15 residues. V shed 4 bases and J shed 0 bases, with 14 bases lying between them. Germline assignment: CDR1 SQVTM and CDR2 ANQGSEA. Here the CDR3 DNA reads TGCAGCGTTGCGTATGACACCTCAAGCACAGATACGCAGTATTTT. Translated, it gives CSVAYDTSSTDTQYF.

As to this clone: This CDR3 is also generated by other DNA sequences in the sample. This chain connects TRBV7-3 to TRBJ1-1; 9 bases fit TRBD1. There are 16 residues in the CDR3. J was trimmed by 5 bases and V by 2 bases; bases with no gene match: 9. Per the germline V gene, CDR1 is SGHTA and CDR2 is FQGTGA. CDR3 in amino acids: CASSLYPQGAGTEAFF. For the CDR3, the DNA is TGTGCCAGCAGCTTATACCCACAGGGGGCAGGAACTGAAGCTTTCTTT.

In the case of this clone: An end of the junction differs from the germline gene, which may be a read error. The sample contains more than one DNA sequence encoding this CDR3. This chain links TRBV9 with TRBJ1-6; D perhaps matches TRBD1 (6 bases). The V gene's germline CDR1 is SGDLS and CDR2 YYNGEE. The CDR3 extends over 16 amino acids. The CDR3 bases are TGCGCCAGCAGCCCCCGAGGGGGTTTTGGTATTTCACCCCTCCACTTT. This translates into CASSPRGGFGISPLHF.

The V gene is TRBV6-5, the J gene TRBJ1-6; TRBD1 matches 8 bases. Trimming removed 6 bases from V and 7 bases from J; junction bases left unmatched: 2. Germline V gene data show CDR1 as MNHEY and CDR2 as SVGAGI. CDR3 length equals 13 residues. The chain's CDR3 is CASSRTGNSPLHF. The CDR3 DNA reads TGTGCCAGCAGCCGGACAGGGAATTCACCCCTCCACTTT.

This clone showed up just once. In DNA form, the CDR3 reads TGTGCCAGCTCACCGGCGGGGGAAAAACTGTTTTTT. Translation: CASSPAGEKLFF. The chain links TRBV18 to TRBJ1-4; D gene uncertain. Germline assignment: CDR1 KGHSH and CDR2 LQKENI. The CDR3 consists of 12 residues. Trimming shortened V by 3 bases and J by 8 bases, and 7 bases separated the two germline ends.

This clone occurred once. The CDR3 DNA reads TGTGCCAGCAGGTCCCGTGTCCCGGGTGAAAAACTGTTTTTT. This sequence encodes CASRSRVPGEKLFF. The V call is TRBV2, the J call TRBJ1-4; D gene ambiguous. CDR1 is SNHLY and CDR2 is FYNNEI in the germline V gene. Trimming pared 6 bases from V and 7 bases from J, leaving 15 bases between. This CDR3 comprises 14 residues.

The chain is built from TRBV4-3 and TRBJ2-2, with 7 positions matching TRBD1. V lost 1 base and J lost 2; bases outside the gene matches: 13. This CDR3 is built from 19 residues. Germline CDR1 and CDR2: LGHNA and YSLEER. CDR3 region: CASSQVSTGVVVNTGELFF. CDR3 bases: TGCGCCAGCAGCCAAGTGTCTACAGGGGTTGTGGTAAACACCGGGGAGCTGTTTTTT.

The chain recombines TRBV5-8 with TRBJ2-5; D may be TRBD1 (5 bases). The CDR3 covers 17 residues. CDR1 and CDR2 (germline): SGHTS, YDEGEE. The ends were cut back, 0 bases at V and 1 base at J, with 16 bases in the middle. The CDR3: CASSLGAVRGSQETQYF. The CDR3 DNA reads TGTGCCAGCAGCTTGGGGGCGGTAAGGGGCTCCCAAGAGACCCAGTACTTC.

The rearrangement links TRBV14 to TRBJ2-5; D unclear. The V end was cut by 0 bases, the J end by 4 bases, with 9 bases between. From germline, CDR1 is SGHDN and CDR2 FVKESK. CDR3 length: 14 residues. Here the CDR3 reads CASSQDSSRETQYF. The CDR3 DNA follows: TGTGCCAGCAGCCAAGATTCGTCGCGAGAGACCCAGTACTTC.

This clone was seen a few times. The V call is TRBV18, the J call TRBJ1-1; 10 nucleotides match TRBD1. The V gene's germline CDR1 is KGHSH and CDR2 LQKENI. With 3 bases clipped from V and 1 base from J, the junction kept 5 bases outside the gene matches. The CDR3 has 16 amino acids. The CDR3 region has the DNA TGTGCCAGCTCACCCCCGACAGGGGGCGGGAACACTGAAGCTTTCTTT. This codes for CASSPPTGGGNTEAFF.

This clone was picked up a small number of times. This chain's CDR3 is CASSSLAGGQETQYF. CDR3 sequence (DNA): TGCGCCAGCAGCTCCTTAGCGGGGGGCCAAGAGACCCAGTACTTC. The chain couples TRBV5-1 to TRBJ2-5; 10 bases are a match to TRBD2. From germline, CDR1 is SGHRS and CDR2 YFSETQ. V shed 3 bases and J 1 base; nucleotides not matched to a gene: 3. The CDR3 has 15 residues.

The J gene is TRBJ1-2, the V gene TRBV19, with 9 bases that match TRBD1. The germline V gene encodes CDR1 LNHDA and CDR2 SQIVND (reference sequence). Trimming removed 6 bases from V and 6 bases from J; junction bases left unmatched: 8. This CDR3 spans 14 amino acids. CDR3 nucleotide sequence: TGTGCCAGTAGCCACTGGACAGGGGATCATGGCTACACCTTC. It encodes CASSHWTGDHGYTF.

This rearrangement joins TRBV29-1 to TRBJ2-5; maybe TRBD2 (5 bases). Germline lookup yields CDR1 SQVTM and CDR2 ANQGSEA. The V end lost 7 bases, the J end lost 7 bases, and 19 bases lay between the germline ends. This CDR3 is 13 amino acids long. For the CDR3, the DNA is TGCAGCGGAGACGCCCGGGGAACTGGGACCCAGTACTTC. This gives the protein CSGDARGTGTQYF.

J is TRBJ2-5 and V is TRBV6-5; 7 bases are shared with TRBD2. Trimming cost V 4 bases and J 1 base; bases outside gene matches: 6. This CDR3 region has 15 residues. Germline assignment: CDR1 MNHEY and CDR2 SVGAGI. The CDR3 protein is CASSSQRDGQETQYF. The DNA of the CDR3 is TGTGCCAGCAGTTCCCAGCGGGACGGCCAAGAGACCCAGTACTTC.

The V gene is TRBV5-8, the J gene TRBJ1-2; TRBD1 might be the D (5 bases). V was clipped by 7 bases and J by 4 bases, with 17 bases between them. The germline V gene has CDR1 SGHTS and CDR2 YDEGEE. CDR3 length: 14 amino acids. CDR3: CASGLRVSFYGYTF. The CDR3 bases are TGTGCCAGCGGCCTCAGGGTTAGCTTCTATGGCTACACCTTC.

J is TRBJ2-4 and V is TRBV6-5; maybe TRBD2 (6 bases). Looked up from germline, CDR1 is MNHEY and CDR2 is SVGAGI. Trimming stripped 6 bases from V and 4 bases from J, with 16 bases between. This CDR3 has 15 amino acids. The CDR3 DNA follows: TGTGCCAGCAGGATCACTGGCGGAGGGAAAAACATTCAGTACTTC. Encoded protein: CASRITGGGKNIQYF.

The genes are TRBV19 and TRBJ1-5; perhaps TRBD1 as D (5 bases). V lost 3 bases and J 5 bases, leaving 8 bases between the germline ends. CDR1 LNHDA and CDR2 SQIVND come from the germline V gene (reference sequence). The CDR3 has 13 residues. This chain's CDR3 is CASSMTRDQPQHF. CDR3 in DNA: TGTGCCAGTAGTATGACCAGGGATCAGCCCCAGCATTTT.

The rearrangement joins TRBV7-2 to TRBJ2-1; TRBD2 aligns across 9 bases. The V gene end was trimmed by 6 bases and the J gene end by 8 bases; junction bases not matched to a gene: 8. Germline V gene lookup returns CDR1 SGHTA and CDR2 FQGNSA. CDR3 size: 14 residues. CDR3 sequence: CASRRGGARDEQFF. Here the CDR3 DNA reads TGTGCCAGCAGACGCGGGGGGGCTAGAGATGAGCAGTTCTTC.

This rearrangement joins TRBV5-1 to TRBJ2-5, with D tentatively TRBD1 (5 bases). Trimming shortened V by 1 base and J by 5 bases, and 15 bases separated the two germline ends. The length of the CDR3 is 15 residues. Germline V gives CDR1 SGHRS, CDR2 YFSETQ. The CDR3 spells CASSLRLGLRETQYF. The CDR3 DNA is TGCGCCAGCAGCTTGAGGCTGGGGCTCCGGGAGACCCAGTACTTC. The variable domain in full, with the rest retrieved from reference TRBV5-1 and TRBJ2-5, is KAGVTQTPRYLIKTRGQQVTLSCSPISGHRSVSWYQQTPGQGLQFLFEYFSETQRNKGNFPGRFSGRQFSNSRSEMNVSTLELGDSALYLCASSLRLGLRETQYFGPGTRLLVL.